A single sample is the source of the 3 T cell receptor beta chains below, sequenced in a study of cytomegalovirus exposure and HLA in healthy donors. The PCR used 60 Vbeta and 13 Jbeta primers. Sequencing used immunoSEQ multiplex PCR; TCRdb keeps in-frame clones, though not all of them. The sample includes over 150,000 clones, 79% of them seen just once. The sample taken for sequencing was PBMCs. These receptors all come from a girl aged 10 to 17 in good health and CMV-seropositive.

This CDR3 is CASSLRHTRSSGANVLTF. The CDR3 nucleotides are TGTGCCAGCAGCCTCCGGCACACGAGGAGCTCTGGGGCCAACGTCCTGACTTTC. This chain uses TRBV7-6 with TRBJ2-6, with D unresolved. CDR1 is SGHVS, CDR2 FNYEAQ, per germline. CDR3 length: 18 residues. V was shortened by 5 bases and J by 0 bases, with 17 bases between the two germline ends.

This clone was seen only once. The rearrangement uses TRBV10-2 and TRBJ2-7; 12 bases match TRBD1. This CDR3 spans 17 amino acids. V was pared by 4 bases and J by 1 base, with 8 bases of the junction left unmatched. Germline V lookup: CDR1 WSHSY, CDR2 SAAADI. DNA of the CDR3: TGCGCCAGCAGTGGGGGGTGGGGACAGGGGGCTTCCTACGAGCAGTACTTC. It encodes CASSGGWGQGASYEQYF.

The rearrangement uses TRBV27 and TRBJ1-3; D is unresolved. V lost 8 bases, J lost 0 bases, and 11 bases lay in between. This CDR3 comprises 14 residues. Germline assignment: CDR1 MNHEY and CDR2 SMNVEV (reference sequence). The CDR3 DNA sequence: TGTGCCAGCTCTGGAGGCAGCTCTGGAAACACCATATATTTT. Amino acid sequence: CASSGGSSGNTIYF.